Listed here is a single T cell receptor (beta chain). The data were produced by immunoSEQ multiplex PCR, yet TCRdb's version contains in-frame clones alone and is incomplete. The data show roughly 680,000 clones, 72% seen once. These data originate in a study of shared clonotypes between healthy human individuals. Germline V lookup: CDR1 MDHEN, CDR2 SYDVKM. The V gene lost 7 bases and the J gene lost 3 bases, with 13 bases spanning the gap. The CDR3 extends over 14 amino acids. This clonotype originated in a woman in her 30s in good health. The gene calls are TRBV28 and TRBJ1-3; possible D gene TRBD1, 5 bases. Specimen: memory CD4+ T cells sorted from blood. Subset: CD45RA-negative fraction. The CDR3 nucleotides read TGTGCCAGCAAGAGCGGGGGAGATGGAAACACCATATATTTT. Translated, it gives CASKSGGDGNTIYF.